This TCR beta chain came from a study of CD8 T cells in Susac syndrome (dated by TCRdb to between 2018 and 2020). About the study as a whole: The study used repertoire sequencing to test whether antigen drove CD8+ T cell activation and differentiation in Susac syndrome.

RNA was extracted using the RNeasy kit, and roughly 0.45 to 1 ug of the RNA was reverse transcribed with random hexamers. The immunoSEQ multiplex PCR assay, which covers 54 Vbeta and 13 Jbeta segments, was used to amplify TCR beta CDR3 regions. PCR amplification bias was corrected using a synthetic template baseline for primer optimization and computational correction. From the authors' description of their analysis: Reads were assigned to V, D and J genes according to IMGT and analyzed in immunoSEQ Analyzer, with only productive sequences retained. Clonality was calculated as one minus the Shannon entropy normalized by log2 of the number of productive unique sequences. For each patient and control, public and private clones were evaluated within the 100 most prevalent clones. A clone was defined as Susac-specific if it was absent from the healthy and MS cohorts, from roughly 980 published viral clones and from other ImmuneACCESS disease sequences. Using fastp trimming at Q25 and MiXCR clonotype assembly, TCRdb reanalyzed the public sequencing data and kept in-frame beta chains. Every distinct CDR3 protein forms one entry, paired with its most common genes and DNA. TCRdb, not the original authors, processed these V and J calls. This sample is represented by 120,000 to 150,000 distinct CDR3 sequences; approximately 94% of them were singletons. Under 0.095% of the sample is taken by the ten largest.

The germline V and J ends show losses of 0 bases and 2 bases respectively, and no gene match explains 7 bases of the junction. From a lookup of the germline V gene, CDR1 and CDR2 are KGHSH and LQKENI. Including cysteine and phenylalanine, the CDR3 has 16 amino acids. CDR3 DNA is the only sequence kept; it has 48 bases, read in frame from the first base. This clonotype occurred once. It has no known antigen specificity. No qualities accompany the bases; no much larger clone lies one base away. A single read makes a weak case. Overall results and qualifications from the work: The TCR sequencing and HLA analysis was acknowledged to have included a relatively small number of individuals.

Peripheral blood CD8+ and CD4+ T cells from healthy donors, Susac syndrome patients and multiple sclerosis patients were profiled by high-throughput TCR beta sequencing. The healthy donors served as controls matched for age and sex. Bulk CD8+ and CD4+ T cells were purified by magnetic negative isolation, while CD8+ TEMRA cells were enriched using FACS. Blood was drawn into EDTA tubes, processed within 24 hours, and PBMCs were isolated by density gradient centrifugation. PBMCs intended for TCR sequencing were frozen in liquid nitrogen and were later thawed in a 37 degrees C water bath. The sorted or isolated CD4+, CD8+ and CD8+ TEMRA cells reached a purity of at least 90%.

Sequencing was performed on CD4+ T cells from PBMCs. The sequence came from a human donor in good health. The chain is assembled from TRBV18 and TRBJ2-7; the central 7 bases match TRBD2. The CDR3 protein sequence reads: CASSPPGSGKAYEQYF. The DNA sequence is as follows: TGTGCCAGCTCACCACCGGGGAGCGGGAAGGCCTACGAGCAGTACTTC.